One and the same sample provided the 11 T cell receptor beta chains below, sequenced in a study of regulatory T cells. Study-level findings and limits: In CD3G-deficient patients, conventional CD4+ T cells were enriched for hydrophobic CDR3 residues at positions 6 and 7.

Primers: 52 TRBV forward and 13 TRBJ reverse. The table came from immunoSEQ multiplex PCR; TCRdb's copy has only in-frame clones and leaves some out. Altogether about 35,000 clones are present, 89% being singletons, with the ten largest covering over 2%. Which antigens these TCRs recognize remains unknown. The sequencing input was conventional CD4+ T cells sorted from blood. The receptors were sampled from a person under 35 with CD3G deficiency.

This chain links TRBV6-1 with TRBJ2-7, with 8 bases matching TRBD1. V shed 5 bases, J shed 3 bases, and the junction held 6 bases outside the gene matches. Germline lookup yields CDR1 MNHNS and CDR2 SASEGT. This CDR3 is built from 14 residues. The CDR3 loop is CASSRGQGLYEQYF. The CDR3 DNA is TGTGCCAGCAGTAGAGGACAGGGCCTCTACGAGCAGTACTTC.

The V and J genes are TRBV5-1 and TRBJ2-5; 11 bases agree with TRBD1. The V segment lost 0 bases and the J segment 1 base; nucleotides outside the gene matches: 2. This CDR3 comprises 16 residues. The V gene's germline CDR1 is SGHRS and CDR2 YFSETQ. Here the CDR3 reads CASSLDGTGGQETQYF. The CDR3 DNA reads as TGCGCCAGCAGCTTGGATGGGACAGGGGGCCAAGAGACCCAGTACTTC. Drawing the rest from reference TRBV5-1 and TRBJ2-5, the complete variable domain is KAGVTQTPRYLIKTRGQQVTLSCSPISGHRSVSWYQQTPGQGLQFLFEYFSETQRNKGNFPGRFSGRQFSNSRSEMNVSTLELGDSALYLCASSLDGTGGQETQYFGPGTRLLVL.

V gene TRBV19 combines with J gene TRBJ2-3, with 9 bases lining up with TRBD1. The trim removed 5 bases at V and 1 base at J, leaving 1 base unmatched. The CDR3 sequence is 14 residues long. Germline values: CDR1 LNHDA, CDR2 SQIVND (reference sequence). The DNA of the CDR3 is TGTGCCAGTAGTCGGGACAGGGGCACAGATACGCAGTATTTT. It yields the protein CASSRDRGTDTQYF. The full variable domain, its missing parts supplied by reference TRBV19 and TRBJ2-3, is DGGITQSPKYLFRKEGQNVTLSCEQNLNHDAMYWYRQDPGQGLRLIYYSQIVNDFQKGDIAEGYSVSREKKESFPLTVTSAQKNPTAFYLCASSRDRGTDTQYFGPGTRLTVL.

The gene calls are TRBV6-1 and TRBJ2-2; possible D gene TRBD1, 5 bases. This CDR3 has 13 residues. The germline CDR1 and CDR2 sequences are MNHNS and SASEGT. V was shortened by 6 bases and J by 5 bases, with 10 bases between the two germline ends. The CDR3 here is CASRPRQTGELFF. The CDR3 bases are TGTGCCAGCAGGCCCCGACAGACCGGGGAGCTGTTTTTT.

The chain couples TRBV10-3 to TRBJ2-3; TRBD1 matches 9 bases. Germline V lookup: CDR1 ENHRY, CDR2 SYGVKD. There are 15 residues in the CDR3. Unmatched junction bases numbered 3, after V lost 2 bases and J lost 3 bases. The CDR3 nucleotides are TGTGCCATCAGTGAGACCGGGACAGGGACAGATACGCAGTATTTT. Protein product: CAISETGTGTDTQYF.

The chain links TRBV5-1 to TRBJ1-1; 7 positions agree with TRBD1. The V gene end was trimmed by 3 bases and the J gene end by 4 bases; junction bases not matched to a gene: 6. Per germline, CDR1 SGHRS and CDR2 YFSETQ. The CDR3 sequence is 14 residues long. The CDR3 DNA is TGCGCCAGCAGCTCCGACAGGGCGGGCACTGAAGCTTTCTTT. Translation: CASSSDRAGTEAFF.

This chain connects TRBV19 to TRBJ2-3; possibly TRBD1 for D (6 bases). Trimming pared 1 base from V and 2 bases from J, leaving 10 bases between. CDR1 and CDR2 (germline): LNHDA, SQIVND (reference sequence). This CDR3 has 15 residues. The CDR3, as DNA: TGTGCCAGTAGTATAGCCAGGGGAACCACAGATACGCAGTATTTT. Protein: CASSIARGTTDTQYF.

The chain has TRBV19 and TRBJ2-7; 8 nucleotides agree with TRBD1. Per the germline V gene, CDR1 is LNHDA and CDR2 is SQIVND (reference sequence). With V trimmed by 6 bases and J by 6 bases, 10 bases remained unmatched. CDR3 length: 14 amino acids. The CDR3 spells CASRAQGAAGEQYF. Here the CDR3 DNA reads TGTGCCAGTAGGGCCCAGGGGGCGGCAGGCGAGCAGTACTTC.

The chain combines TRBV5-1 with TRBJ2-3; a possible D gene is TRBD1 (7 bases). Germline lookup yields CDR1 SGHRS and CDR2 YFSETQ. Trimming stripped 7 bases from V and 0 bases from J, with 12 bases between. The CDR3 sequence is 14 residues long. CDR3 amino acids: CASRRGASTDTQYF. Written as DNA, the CDR3 is TGCGCCAGCCGCAGGGGGGCTAGCACAGATACGCAGTATTTT.

This chain joins TRBV28 and TRBJ2-7; 7 bases match TRBD1. With V trimmed by 3 bases and J by 7 bases, 12 bases remained unmatched. Germline loops: CDR1 MDHEN, CDR2 SYDVKM. The CDR3 length is 15 residues. The CDR3 is CASSFRGGGPREQYF. The CDR3 nucleotides read TGTGCCAGCAGTTTTAGAGGGGGCGGTCCTCGGGAGCAGTACTTC.

In its sample, this clone was seen once. The rearrangement joins TRBV28 to TRBJ2-7; TRBD1 aligns across 9 bases. The CDR3 loop spans 13 amino acids. Looked up from germline, CDR1 is MDHEN and CDR2 is SYDVKM. With V trimmed by 5 bases and J by 7 bases, 6 bases remained unmatched. In nucleotides, the CDR3 is TGTGCCAGCAGTATACAGGGGGCGCGGGAGCAGTACTTC. It is translated as CASSIQGAREQYF.